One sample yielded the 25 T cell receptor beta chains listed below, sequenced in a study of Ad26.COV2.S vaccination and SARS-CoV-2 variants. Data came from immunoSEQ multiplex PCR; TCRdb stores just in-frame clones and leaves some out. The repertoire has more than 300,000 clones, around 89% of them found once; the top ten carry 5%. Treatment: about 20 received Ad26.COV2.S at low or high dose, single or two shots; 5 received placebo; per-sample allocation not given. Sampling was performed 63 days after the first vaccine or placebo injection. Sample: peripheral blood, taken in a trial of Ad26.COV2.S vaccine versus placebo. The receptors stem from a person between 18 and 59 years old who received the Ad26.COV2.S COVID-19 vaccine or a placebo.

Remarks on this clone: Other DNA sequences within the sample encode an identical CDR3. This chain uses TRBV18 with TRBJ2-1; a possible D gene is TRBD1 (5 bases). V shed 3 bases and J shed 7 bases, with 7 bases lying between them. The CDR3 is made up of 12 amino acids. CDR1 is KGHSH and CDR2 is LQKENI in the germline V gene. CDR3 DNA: TGTGCCAGCTCACCCCCAGGGAATGAGCAGTTCTTC. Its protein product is CASSPPGNEQFF. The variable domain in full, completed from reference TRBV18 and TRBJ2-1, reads NAGVMQNPRHLVRRRGQEARLRCSPMKGHSHVYWYRQLPEEGLKFMVYLQKENIIDESGMPKERFSAEFPKEGPSILRIQQVVRGDSAAYFCASSPPGNEQFFGPGTRLTVL.

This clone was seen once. Written as DNA, the CDR3 is TGTGCCAGCAGTGAAGCCCTGGGACTCCCCAAAGGGAAACTGTTTTTT. It specifies CASSEALGLPKGKLFF. The chain has TRBV6-1 and TRBJ1-4; tentative D call: TRBD1 (5 bases). Trimming removed 0 bases at V and 11 bases at J, with 19 bases between. Germline V gene data show CDR1 as MNHNS and CDR2 as SASEGT. The CDR3 spans 16 residues.

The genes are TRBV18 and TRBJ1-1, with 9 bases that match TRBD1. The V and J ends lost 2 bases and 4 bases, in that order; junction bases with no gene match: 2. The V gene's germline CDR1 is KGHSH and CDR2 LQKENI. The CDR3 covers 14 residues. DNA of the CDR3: TGTGCCAGCTCACCAAGGGACAGGGCCACTGAAGCTTTCTTT. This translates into CASSPRDRATEAFF.

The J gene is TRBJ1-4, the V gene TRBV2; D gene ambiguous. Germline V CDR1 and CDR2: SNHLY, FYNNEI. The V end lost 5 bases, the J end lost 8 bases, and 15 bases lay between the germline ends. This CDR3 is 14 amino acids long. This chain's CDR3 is CASSKGPAEEKLFF. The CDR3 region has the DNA TGTGCCAGCAGTAAGGGCCCCGCGGAAGAAAAACTGTTTTTT.

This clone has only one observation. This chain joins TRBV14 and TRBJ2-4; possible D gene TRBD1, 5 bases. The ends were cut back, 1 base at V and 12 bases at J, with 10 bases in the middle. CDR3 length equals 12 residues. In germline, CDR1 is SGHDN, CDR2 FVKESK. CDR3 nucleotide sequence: TGTGCCAGCAGCCAAGGACAGTCCTATCAGTACTTC. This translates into CASSQGQSYQYF. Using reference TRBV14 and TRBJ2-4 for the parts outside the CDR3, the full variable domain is EAGVTQFPSHSVIEKGQTVTLRCDPISGHDNLYWYRRVMGKEIKFLLHFVKESKQDESGMPNNRFLAERTGGTYSTLKVQPAELEDSGVYFCASSQGQSYQYFGAGTRLSVL.

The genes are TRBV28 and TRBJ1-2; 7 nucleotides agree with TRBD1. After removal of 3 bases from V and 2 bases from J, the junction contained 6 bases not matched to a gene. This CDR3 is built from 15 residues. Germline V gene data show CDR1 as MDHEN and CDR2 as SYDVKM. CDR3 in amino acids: CASSFWTGLNYGYTF. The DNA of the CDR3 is TGTGCCAGCAGTTTTTGGACAGGCTTAAACTATGGCTACACCTTC.

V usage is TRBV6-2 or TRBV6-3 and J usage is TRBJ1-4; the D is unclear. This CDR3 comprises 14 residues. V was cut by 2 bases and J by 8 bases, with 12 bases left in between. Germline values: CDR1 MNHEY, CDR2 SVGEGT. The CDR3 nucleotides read TGTGCCAGCAGTTACGGTGGTTTCGGAGAAAAACTGTTTTTT. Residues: CASSYGGFGEKLFF.

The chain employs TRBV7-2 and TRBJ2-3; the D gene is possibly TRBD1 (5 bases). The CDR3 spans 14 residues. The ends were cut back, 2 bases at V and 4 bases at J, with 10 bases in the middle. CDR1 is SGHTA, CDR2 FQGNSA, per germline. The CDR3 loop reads CASSLWQGPDTQYF. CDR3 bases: TGTGCCAGCAGCTTATGGCAGGGCCCAGATACGCAGTATTTT. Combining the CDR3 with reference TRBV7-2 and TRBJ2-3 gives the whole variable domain GAGVSQSPSNKVTEKGKDVELRCDPISGHTALYWYRQSLGQGLEFLIYFQGNSAPDKSGLPSDRFSAERTGGSVSTLTIQRTQQEDSAVYLCASSLWQGPDTQYFGPGTRLTVL.

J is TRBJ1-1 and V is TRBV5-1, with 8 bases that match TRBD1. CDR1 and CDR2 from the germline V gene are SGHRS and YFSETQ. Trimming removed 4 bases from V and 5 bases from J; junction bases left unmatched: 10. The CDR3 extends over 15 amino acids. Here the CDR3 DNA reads TGCGCCAGCAGCCCAACCCAGGGGGCAGGGACTGAAGCTTTCTTT. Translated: CASSPTQGAGTEAFF.

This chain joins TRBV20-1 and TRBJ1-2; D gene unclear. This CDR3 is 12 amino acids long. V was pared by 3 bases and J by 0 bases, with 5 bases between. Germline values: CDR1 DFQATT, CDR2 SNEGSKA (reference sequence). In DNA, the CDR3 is TGCAGTGCTAGTCAGGCTAACTATGGCTACACCTTC. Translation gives CSASQANYGYTF.

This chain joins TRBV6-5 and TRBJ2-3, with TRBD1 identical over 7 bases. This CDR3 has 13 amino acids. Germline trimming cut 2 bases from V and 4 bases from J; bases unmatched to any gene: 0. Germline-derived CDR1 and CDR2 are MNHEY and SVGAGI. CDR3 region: CASSYDRADTQYF. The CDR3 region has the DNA TGTGCCAGCAGTTACGACAGGGCAGATACGCAGTATTTT.

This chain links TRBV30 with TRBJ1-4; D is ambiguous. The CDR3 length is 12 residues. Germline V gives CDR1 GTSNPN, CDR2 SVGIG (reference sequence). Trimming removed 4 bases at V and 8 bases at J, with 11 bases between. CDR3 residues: CAWMGPGEKLFF. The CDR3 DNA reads TGTGCCTGGATGGGTCCTGGAGAAAAACTGTTTTTT.

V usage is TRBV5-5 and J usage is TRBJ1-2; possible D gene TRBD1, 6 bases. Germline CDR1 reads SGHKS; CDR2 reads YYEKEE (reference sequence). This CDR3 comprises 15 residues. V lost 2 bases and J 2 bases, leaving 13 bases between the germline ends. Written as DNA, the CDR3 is TGTGCCAGCAGCTTCCGGGACACACCGAACTATGGCTACACCTTC. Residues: CASSFRDTPNYGYTF.

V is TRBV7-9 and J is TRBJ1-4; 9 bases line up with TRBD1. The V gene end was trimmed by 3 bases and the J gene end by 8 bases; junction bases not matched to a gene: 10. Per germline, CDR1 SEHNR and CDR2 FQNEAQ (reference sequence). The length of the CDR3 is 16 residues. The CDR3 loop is CASSFPRDRVEEKLFF. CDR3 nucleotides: TGTGCCAGCAGCTTCCCAAGGGACAGGGTGGAAGAAAAACTGTTTTTT.

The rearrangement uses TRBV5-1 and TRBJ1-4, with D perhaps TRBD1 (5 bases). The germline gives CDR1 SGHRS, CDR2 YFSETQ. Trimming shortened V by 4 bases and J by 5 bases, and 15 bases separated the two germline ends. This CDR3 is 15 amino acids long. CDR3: CASSDRRGPNEKLFF. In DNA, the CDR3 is TGCGCCAGCAGCGACCGCCGGGGACCGAATGAAAAACTGTTTTTT.

DNA of the CDR3: TGTGCCTGGAGTGCGGGTGGTGCTGAAAAACTGTTTTTT. This codes for CAWSAGGAEKLFF. The V and J genes are TRBV30 and TRBJ1-4, with D unclear. The V end was cut by 1 base, the J end by 7 bases, with 10 bases between. This CDR3 is built from 13 residues. Germline CDR1 and CDR2: GTSNPN and SVGIG (reference sequence).

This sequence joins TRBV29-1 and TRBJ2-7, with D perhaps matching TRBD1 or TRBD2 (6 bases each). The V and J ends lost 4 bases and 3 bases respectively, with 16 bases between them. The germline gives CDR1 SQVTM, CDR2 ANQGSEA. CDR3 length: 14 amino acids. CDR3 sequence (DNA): TGCAGCGTTGGAGGAGGGGGGATGGGCTACGAGCAGTACTTC. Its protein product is CSVGGGGMGYEQYF.

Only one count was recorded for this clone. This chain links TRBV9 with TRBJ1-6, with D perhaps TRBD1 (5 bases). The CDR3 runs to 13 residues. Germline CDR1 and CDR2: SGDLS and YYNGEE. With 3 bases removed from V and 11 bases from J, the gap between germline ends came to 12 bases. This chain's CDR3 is CASSASGPPPLHF. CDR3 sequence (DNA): TGTGCCAGCAGCGCGTCAGGGCCCCCACCCCTCCACTTT.

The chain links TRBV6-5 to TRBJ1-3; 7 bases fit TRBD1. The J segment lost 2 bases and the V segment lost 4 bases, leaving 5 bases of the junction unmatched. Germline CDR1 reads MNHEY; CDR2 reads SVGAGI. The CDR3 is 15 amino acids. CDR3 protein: CASSSIRGPGNTIYF. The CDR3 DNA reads TGTGCCAGCAGTTCCATAAGGGGGCCTGGAAACACCATATATTTT.

The CDR3 sequence: CASSEGSPLYNEQFF. CDR3 bases: TGTGCCAGCAGCGAAGGGAGCCCTTTGTACAATGAGCAGTTCTTC. The chain recombines TRBV3-1 (or the pseudogene TRBV3-2) with TRBJ2-1; a weak D match, TRBD2 (5 bases). The germline V gene encodes CDR1 LGHDT and CDR2 YNNKEL (reference sequence). Trimming cost V 5 bases and J 4 bases, with 15 bases left between them. The length of the CDR3 is 15 residues.

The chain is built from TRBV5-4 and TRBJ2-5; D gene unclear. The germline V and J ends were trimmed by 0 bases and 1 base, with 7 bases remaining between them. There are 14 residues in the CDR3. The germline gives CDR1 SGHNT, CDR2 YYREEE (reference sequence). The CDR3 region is CASSLDRAQETQYF. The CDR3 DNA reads TGTGCCAGCAGCTTGGACCGGGCCCAAGAGACCCAGTACTTC.

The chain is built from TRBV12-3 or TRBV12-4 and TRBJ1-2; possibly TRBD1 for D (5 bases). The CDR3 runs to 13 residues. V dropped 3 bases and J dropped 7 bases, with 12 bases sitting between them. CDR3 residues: CASSFVGASGYTF. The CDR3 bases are TGTGCCAGCAGTTTTGTAGGGGCGAGTGGCTACACCTTC.

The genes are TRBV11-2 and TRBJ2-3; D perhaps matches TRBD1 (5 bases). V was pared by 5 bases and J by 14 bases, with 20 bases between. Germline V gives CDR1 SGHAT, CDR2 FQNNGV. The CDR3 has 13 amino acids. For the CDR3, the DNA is TGTGCCAGCAGCGGGGCAGGACCTGGACAAAGGTATTTT. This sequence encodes CASSGAGPGQRYF.

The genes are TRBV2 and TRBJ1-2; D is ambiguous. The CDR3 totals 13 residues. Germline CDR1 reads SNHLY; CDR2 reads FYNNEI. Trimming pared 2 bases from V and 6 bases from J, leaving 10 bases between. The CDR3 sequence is CASSELRVDGYTF. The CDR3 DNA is TGTGCCAGCAGTGAATTGAGGGTAGATGGCTACACCTTC.

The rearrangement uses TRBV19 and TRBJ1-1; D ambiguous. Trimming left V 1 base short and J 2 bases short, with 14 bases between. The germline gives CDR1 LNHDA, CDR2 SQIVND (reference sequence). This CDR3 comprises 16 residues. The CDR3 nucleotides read TGTGCCAGTAGTATAGGACTTTCTAGAATCAACACTGAAGCTTTCTTT. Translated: CASSIGLSRINTEAFF.